A selection of T cell receptor beta chains follows, all from one sample in a study of T-cell memory formation after mild COVID-19. TCRdb redid the calling of the 5' RACE reads with MiXCR, one entry per CDR3 protein. Among about 430,000 distinct CDR3 sequences listed, around 24% were seen once. Input material: PBMCs or a T cell subset sorted from them (not recorded which). All receptors derive from an adult woman who had mild COVID-19 (a few samples of this study predate the infection). Cell type and time point are not known. The CDR3 runs from the conserved cysteine through the conserved F or W. Fields, in order: J gene, D gene, V gene, clone size, CDR3 protein, CDR3 DNA. D genes are given only for firm matches. Size is stated for part of the rows, as once, few or many counts, or as a class when the clone is expanded.

TRBJ2-1 | TRBD2 | TRBV12-5 | few | CASGLEIAGGRDLEQFF | TGTGCTAGTGGTTTGGAAATAGCGGGGGGCCGGGATTTGGAGCAGTTCTTC
TRBJ2-5 | . | TRBV4-1 | few | CASSPQIEIETQYF | TGCGCCAGCAGCCCCCAGATAGAGATAGAGACCCAGTACTTC
TRBJ2-5 | . | TRBV7-9 | . | CASSQWGWFQETQYF | TGTGCCAGCAGCCAATGGGGTTGGTTCCAAGAGACCCAGTACTTC
TRBJ2-1 | . | TRBV11-2 | . | CASTSPFYNEQFF | TGTGCCAGCACCTCCCCGTTCTACAATGAGCAGTTCTTC
TRBJ2-1 | TRBD2 | TRBV4-3 | few | CASSQGLAVYNEQFF | TGCGCCAGCAGCCAGGGACTAGCGGTATACAATGAGCAGTTCTTC
TRBJ1-1 | . | TRBV12-3/TRBV12-4 | few | CASSRGGGTEAFF | TGTGCCAGCAGCCGAGGGGGGGGCACTGAAGCTTTCTTT
TRBJ2-7 | TRBD2 | TRBV12-3/TRBV12-4 | few | CASSFSRGASEQYF | TGTGCCAGCAGTTTTTCGCGGGGGGCCTCCGAGCAGTACTTC
TRBJ1-1 | . | TRBV29-1 | . | CSAGPVRGTEAFF | TGCAGCGCCGGGCCGGTAAGGGGCACTGAAGCTTTCTTT
TRBJ2-3 | TRBD2 | TRBV20-1 | few | CSARVGWTSGKTDTQYF | TGCAGTGCTAGAGTTGGTTGGACTAGCGGGAAAACAGATACGCAGTATTTT
TRBJ2-7 | TRBD2 | TRBV20-1 | . | CSAAGGSYEQYF | TGCAGTGCTGCGGGGGGCTCCTACGAGCAGTACTTC
TRBJ2-1 | TRBD2 | TRBV6-2/TRBV6-3 | many | CASSYSPPTSGIYNEQFF | TGTGCCAGCAGTTACTCCCCCCCTACTAGCGGTATATACAATGAGCAGTTCTTC
TRBJ1-2 | . | TRBV19 | . | CASRISRGGDSYGYTF | TGTGCCAGTAGGATTAGCCGCGGGGGGGATAGCTATGGCTACACCTTC
TRBJ1-2 | . | TRBV5-1 | . | CASSLNDRKYGYTF | TGCGCCAGCAGCTTGAACGACAGAAAGTATGGCTACACCTTC
TRBJ2-1 | TRBD2 | TRBV4-1 | . | CASSQDAIASGGADF | TGCGCCAGCAGCCAAGACGCAATCGCTAGCGGGGGGGCCGATTTC
TRBJ2-7 | . | TRBV18 | . | CASSPPGLGRAHEQYF | TGTGCCAGCTCACCTCCGGGTCTGGGCCGCGCCCACGAGCAGTACTTC
TRBJ1-1 | TRBD1 | TRBV15 | . | CATSGTGGTEAFF | TGTGCCACCAGCGGGACAGGGGGCACTGAAGCTTTCTTT
TRBJ1-1 | . | TRBV10-2 | few | CASFGGRNTEAFF | TGCGCCAGCTTTGGAGGCAGGAACACTGAAGCTTTCTTT
TRBJ2-7 | TRBD1 | TRBV12-3/TRBV12-4 | . | CASSPPTGTRSYEQYF | TGTGCCAGCAGTCCCCCGACAGGGACGAGGTCCTACGAGCAGTACTTC
TRBJ1-6 | . | TRBV2 | few | CASSEGAGSNSPLHF | TGTGCCAGCAGTGAGGGTGCAGGATCTAATTCACCCCTCCACTTT
TRBJ2-7 | . | TRBV5-1 | many | CASSLTSYEQYF | TGCGCCAGCAGCTTGACTAGCTACGAGCAGTACTTC
TRBJ2-2 | TRBD1 | TRBV7-9 | . | CASSVSQGENTGELFF | TGTGCCAGCAGCGTATCACAGGGGGAGAACACCGGGGAGCTGTTTTTT
TRBJ1-2 | TRBD1 | TRBV7-9 | few | CASSSTGGPYRYTF | TGTGCCAGCAGTTCGACAGGGGGCCCCTATCGCTACACCTTC
TRBJ1-1 | TRBD1 | TRBV7-9 | . | CASSLWELPRGTENTEAFF | TGTGCCAGCAGCTTATGGGAACTACCCCGGGGGACAGAGAACACTGAAGCTTTCTTT
TRBJ1-1 | . | TRBV28 | few | CAGKDLQSKNTEAFF | TGTGCCGGCAAGGACCTTCAGAGTAAGAACACTGAAGCTTTCTTT
TRBJ1-4 | . | TRBV29-1 | few | CSAYREDNEKLFF | TGCAGCGCGTACAGGGAAGATAATGAAAAACTGTTTTTT
TRBJ1-1 | . | TRBV7-3 | . | CASSMNGGYLEAFF | TGTGCCAGCAGCATGAATGGGGGGTACCTTGAAGCTTTCTTT
TRBJ1-1 | TRBD1 | TRBV10-2 | . | CASNKGAPRGTEAFF | TGCGCCAGCAATAAGGGGGCACCGAGGGGCACTGAAGCTTTCTTT
TRBJ2-5 | . | TRBV20-1 | few | CSANRVLSKTQYF | TGCAGTGCAAACCGGGTCCTTAGTAAGACCCAGTACTTC
TRBJ1-2 | . | TRBV7-9 | few | CASSLLSLTGTDYGYTF | TGTGCCAGCAGCTTATTGTCGCTGACGGGGACGGACTATGGCTACACCTTC
TRBJ2-1 | . | TRBV27 | few | CASSPTLGSLIINNEQFF | TGTGCCAGCAGTCCAACCCTGGGCAGCCTTATTATAAACAATGAGCAGTTCTTC
TRBJ2-7 | . | TRBV20-1 | . | CSAAGISYEQYF | TGCAGTGCTGCGGGTATCTCCTACGAGCAGTACTTC
TRBJ1-1 | . | TRBV14 | few | CASSQDLAGPAFF | TGTGCCAGCAGCCAAGATCTTGCAGGGCCAGCTTTCTTT
TRBJ2-7 | . | TRBV24-1 | . | CATGAGTIGSYEQYF | TGTGCCACCGGGGCCGGGACGATTGGCTCCTACGAGCAGTACTTC
TRBJ1-3 | TRBD1 | TRBV28 | . | CASTSGGLRGNTIYF | TGTGCCAGCACTTCAGGGGGGTTGCGTGGAAACACCATATATTTT
TRBJ2-7 | . | TRBV7-2 | . | CASSLGRLISYEQYF | TGTGCCAGCAGCTTAGGACGGTTGATCTCCTACGAGCAGTACTTC
TRBJ1-1 | . | TRBV11-2 | few | CASSWALNTEAFF | TGTGCCAGCAGCTGGGCCCTGAACACTGAAGCTTTCTTT
TRBJ2-7 | TRBD1 | TRBV20-1 | . | CRAGQALGHEQYF | TGCAGAGCTGGACAGGCCCTCGGGCACGAGCAGTACTTC
TRBJ2-1 | . | TRBV20-1 | . | CSARARGIPNEQFF | TGCAGTGCTAGAGCTAGAGGAATCCCCAATGAGCAGTTCTTC
TRBJ2-4 | TRBD2 | TRBV15 | many | CATSPRSGTSGNIQYF | TGTGCCACCAGCCCAAGATCCGGGACTAGCGGAAACATTCAGTACTTC
TRBJ1-1 | . | TRBV21-1 | . | CASSKAGRGGGGTEAFF | TGTGCCAGCAGCAAAGCAGGTCGAGGGGGAGGTGGCACTGAAGCTTTCTTT
TRBJ1-5 | TRBD1 | TRBV7-9 | few | CASSPTGGRDQPQHF | TGTGCCAGCAGCCCCACAGGGGGACGGGATCAGCCCCAGCATTTT